The next 24 T cell receptor beta chains were all read from a single sample in a study of PD-L1 blockade in urothelial cancer. This table comes from immunoSEQ multiplex PCR, and its TCRdb copy is limited to in-frame clones, with some not included. The table shows about 52,000 clones, with about 80% occurring only once. Specimen: PBMCs, collected around atezolizumab (anti-PD-L1) treatment. All receptors derive from a man in his 70s with urothelial cancer.

In DNA, the CDR3 is TGCGCCAGCAGCCAAGATTACGGGTCCGAGCAGTACTTC. This translates into CASSQDYGSEQYF. This chain links TRBV4-3 with TRBJ2-7; D is unclear. The CDR3 spans 13 residues. Trimming shortened V by 0 bases and J by 6 bases, and 9 bases separated the two germline ends. Germline V CDR1 and CDR2: LGHNA, YSLEER.

This clone was counted a few times. The V call is TRBV2, the J call TRBJ2-1; 12 bases are a match to TRBD2. This CDR3 region has 19 residues. The V gene's germline CDR1 is SNHLY and CDR2 FYNNEI. V lost 6 bases and J lost 2; bases outside the gene matches: 14. CDR3 sequence (DNA): TGTGCCAGCAGGGAAACAGGACTAGCGGGACCCTCAACCTACAATGAGCAGTTCTTC. Its translation is CASRETGLAGPSTYNEQFF.

The V gene is TRBV18, the J gene TRBJ1-1; 10 nucleotides align to TRBD1. Germline values: CDR1 KGHSH, CDR2 LQKENI. J gave up 5 bases and V 6 bases, and 6 bases lay outside the gene matches. The CDR3 is made up of 14 amino acids. The CDR3 protein is CASSRQGASTEAFF. The CDR3 region has the DNA TGTGCCAGCTCGCGACAGGGGGCGAGTACTGAAGCTTTCTTT. Looking up the rest from reference TRBV18 and TRBJ1-1 gives the full variable domain: NAGVMQNPRHLVRRRGQEARLRCSPMKGHSHVYWYRQLPEEGLKFMVYLQKENIIDESGMPKERFSAEFPKEGPSILRIQQVVRGDSAAYFCASSRQGASTEAFFGQGTRLTVV.

The gene calls are TRBV6-5 and TRBJ2-3, with a tentative D call TRBD2 (6 bases). CDR3 length: 16 residues. Looked up from germline, CDR1 is MNHEY and CDR2 is SVGAGI. The V gene lost 0 bases and the J gene lost 2 bases, with 12 bases spanning the gap. CDR3 in amino acids: CASSYSEGFVTDTQYF. CDR3 coding DNA: TGTGCCAGCAGTTACTCGGAGGGTTTCGTCACAGATACGCAGTATTTT.

The rearrangement links TRBV7-4 to TRBJ1-5, with 7 positions matching TRBD1. The CDR3 length is 16 residues. Germline V gives CDR1 SGHVT, CDR2 SQSDAQ. Germline trimming cut 5 bases from V and 4 bases from J; bases unmatched to any gene: 11. CDR3 sequence reads: CASSPPGRGENQPQHF. CDR3 coding DNA: TGTGCCAGCAGCCCCCCGGGCAGGGGGGAAAATCAGCCCCAGCATTTT.

This clone was counted only a few times. DNA of the CDR3: TGCGCCAGCAGCCATATGGACAGGGGATCTGGAAACACCATATATTTT. This sequence encodes CASSHMDRGSGNTIYF. This chain connects TRBV4-3 to TRBJ1-3; 9 bases match TRBD1. Germline V CDR1 and CDR2: LGHNA, YSLEER. There are 16 residues in the CDR3. J lost 1 base, V lost 3 bases, and 4 bases had no gene match.

This chain joins TRBV6-5 and TRBJ2-7, with D maybe TRBD1 (6 bases). In germline, CDR1 is MNHEY, CDR2 SVGAGI. Trimming removed 2 bases from V and 4 bases from J, with 12 bases in between. The CDR3 sequence is 14 residues long. The CDR3 region has the DNA TGTGCCAGCAGTTACACCCATGGACAGTACGAGCAGTACTTC. Encoded protein: CASSYTHGQYEQYF.

The rearrangement joins TRBV5-1 to TRBJ1-2; no firm D call. The CDR3 length is 12 residues. Germline loops: CDR1 SGHRS, CDR2 YFSETQ. The V end was cut by 4 bases, the J end by 0 bases, with 4 bases between. The CDR3 is CASSTSNYGYTF. Here the CDR3 DNA reads TGCGCCAGCAGCACTTCTAACTATGGCTACACCTTC.

This clone has just a few counts. The V call is TRBV19, the J call TRBJ1-1, with 9 bases fitting TRBD1. Germline trimming cut 6 bases from V and 8 bases from J; bases unmatched to any gene: 10. There are 14 residues in the CDR3. Germline CDR1 and CDR2: LNHDA and SQIVND (reference sequence). The CDR3 nucleotides read TGTGCCAGTAGCCCCGGGACAGGGAGGGCCGAAGCTTTCTTT. It is translated as CASSPGTGRAEAFF.

This clone was seen more than once but under ten times. V is TRBV6-6 and J is TRBJ1-1; D is possibly TRBD1 (5 bases). The CDR3 length is 13 residues. Germline assignment: CDR1 MNHNY and CDR2 SVGAGI (reference sequence). V lost 4 bases and J lost 1, with 7 bases in between. DNA of the CDR3: TGTGCCAGCAGTTCGGACACGAACACTGAAGCTTTCTTT. Its translation is CASSSDTNTEAFF.

In its sample, this clone was seen once. The gene calls are TRBV11-2 and TRBJ2-7, with D possibly matching TRBD1 (6 bases). The V end was cut by 0 bases, the J end by 0 bases, with 12 bases between. The CDR3 has 16 amino acids. CDR1 is SGHAT, CDR2 FQNNGV, per germline. The CDR3 bases are TGTGCCAGCAGCTTAGACTGGACAGCTAGCTCCTACGAGCAGTACTTC. It translates to CASSLDWTASSYEQYF.

This clone was seen a handful of times. The chain couples TRBV6-6 to TRBJ1-2, with TRBD1 matching 9 bases. The length of the CDR3 is 15 residues. Germline CDR1 reads MNHNY; CDR2 reads SVGAGI (reference sequence). Germline trimming cut 5 bases from V and 5 bases from J; bases unmatched to any gene: 9. The CDR3 DNA is TGTGCCAGCAGTCAGTGGGACAGGGACCCATATGGCTACACCTTC. Translated, it gives CASSQWDRDPYGYTF.

The V gene is TRBV19, the J gene TRBJ2-1; 9 positions agree with TRBD2. The CDR3 length is 16 residues. V lost 9 bases, J lost 6 bases, and 15 bases stayed unmatched. The germline gives CDR1 LNHDA, CDR2 SQIVND (reference sequence). The CDR3 region is CASSRSSAGGPNEQFF. As DNA, the CDR3 is TGTGCCAGCTCTCGCTCGTCGGCGGGGGGGCCCAATGAGCAGTTCTTC.

This clone was seen a single time. The chain employs TRBV11-2 and TRBJ2-3; TRBD2 might be the D (5 bases). Germline V gene lookup returns CDR1 SGHAT and CDR2 FQNNGV. V was cut by 4 bases and J by 6 bases, with 11 bases left in between. The CDR3 has 13 residues. The CDR3 bases are TGTGCCAGCAGCTCGGGGATTGGGGATACGCAGTATTTT. This translates into CASSSGIGDTQYF. Supplemented by reference TRBV11-2 and TRBJ2-3, the full variable domain reads EAGVAQSPRYKIIEKRQSVAFWCNPISGHATLYWYQQILGQGPKLLIQFQNNGVVDDSQLPKDRFSAERLKGVDSTLKIQPAKLEDSAVYLCASSSGIGDTQYFGPGTRLTVL.

This sequence joins TRBV2 and TRBJ2-6; 8 bases are a match to TRBD2. Germline V gene lookup returns CDR1 SNHLY and CDR2 FYNNEI. V lost 3 bases, J lost 3 bases, and 4 bases stayed unmatched. The CDR3 covers 16 residues. The CDR3 DNA follows: TGTGCCAGCAGTGATTCGGGGGGGTTTGGGGCCAACGTCCTGACTTTC. Translation gives CASSDSGGFGANVLTF.

The chain recombines TRBV5-1 with TRBJ1-2; 7 bases map to TRBD1. This CDR3 contains 14 residues. Germline CDR1 and CDR2: SGHRS and YFSETQ. Unmatched junction bases numbered 3, after V lost 4 bases and J lost 0 bases. This chain's CDR3 is CASSRDSTNYGYTF. CDR3 nucleotides: TGCGCCAGCAGCCGGGACAGCACTAACTATGGCTACACCTTC.

This chain joins TRBV6-1 and TRBJ2-7; D may be TRBD1 (5 bases). The CDR3 has 12 residues. The ends were cut back, 8 bases at V and 0 bases at J, with 8 bases in the middle. In germline, CDR1 is MNHNS, CDR2 SASEGT. The DNA of the CDR3 is TGTGCCAGCGAACAGGTCTCCTACGAGCAGTACTTC. Protein: CASEQVSYEQYF.

CDR3 in amino acids: CASSERRAAGPGAYEQYF. The CDR3 region has the DNA TGTGCCAGCAGTGAAAGGAGGGCGGCCGGACCGGGGGCCTACGAGCAGTACTTC. The V gene is TRBV2, the J gene TRBJ2-7; D possibly corresponds to TRBD2 (6 bases). CDR3 length equals 18 residues. Per germline, CDR1 SNHLY and CDR2 FYNNEI. The germline V and J ends were trimmed by 2 bases and 2 bases, with 22 bases remaining between them.

This clone has a single count. The chain combines TRBV28 with TRBJ1-4; tentatively, D is TRBD1 (5 bases). CDR3 length: 14 amino acids. Germline V gene data show CDR1 as MDHEN and CDR2 as SYDVKM. Trimming shortened V by 5 bases and J by 2 bases, and 9 bases separated the two germline ends. The DNA of the CDR3 is TGTGCCAGCAGTCCGGGGGGGACTAATGAAAAACTGTTTTTT. It is translated as CASSPGGTNEKLFF.

This clone was picked up a small number of times. The chain couples TRBV19 to TRBJ1-6; D gene ambiguous. V dropped 5 bases and J dropped 2 bases, with 10 bases sitting between them. The CDR3 is 15 amino acids. CDR1 is LNHDA and CDR2 is SQIVND in the germline V gene (reference sequence). The CDR3 DNA is TGTGCCAGTAGTGAGGGCGAGACCTATAATTCACCCCTCCACTTT. Its translation: CASSEGETYNSPLHF.

CDR3 residues: CASSYSFGEETQYF. The CDR3 DNA is TGTGCCAGCAGTTACTCGTTCGGGGAGGAGACCCAGTACTTC. The chain combines TRBV6-5 with TRBJ2-5, with D tentatively TRBD2 (5 bases). The germline V gene has CDR1 MNHEY and CDR2 SVGAGI. This CDR3 has 14 amino acids. Trimming stripped 0 bases from V and 5 bases from J, with 10 bases between.

This clone was picked up a small number of times. The sample carries other DNA sequences with the same CDR3. V is TRBV4-2 and J is TRBJ2-6; 10 bases line up with TRBD1. V gave up 0 bases and J gave up 0 bases; unmatched junction bases: 8. The germline V gene encodes CDR1 LGHNA and CDR2 YNFKEQ. There are 20 residues in the CDR3. This CDR3 reads CASSQDTAGTGVSGANVLTF. The DNA of the CDR3 is TGTGCCAGCAGCCAAGATACAGCCGGGACAGGGGTCTCTGGGGCCAACGTCCTGACTTTC.

This chain connects TRBV19 to TRBJ2-2; unclear D gene. V gave up 3 bases and J gave up 0 bases, with 8 bases separating them. This CDR3 comprises 15 residues. Germline lookup yields CDR1 LNHDA and CDR2 SQIVND (reference sequence). Here the CDR3 DNA reads TGTGCCAGTAGTATGGGCAGTTCGAACACCGGGGAGCTGTTTTTT. It encodes CASSMGSSNTGELFF. Drawing the rest from reference TRBV19 and TRBJ2-2, the complete variable domain is DGGITQSPKYLFRKEGQNVTLSCEQNLNHDAMYWYRQDPGQGLRLIYYSQIVNDFQKGDIAEGYSVSREKKESFPLTVTSAQKNPTAFYLCASSMGSSNTGELFFGEGSRLTVL.

V usage is TRBV28 and J usage is TRBJ2-5; D is ambiguous. This CDR3 spans 12 amino acids. V was trimmed by 5 bases and J by 5 bases, leaving 9 bases between them. CDR1 is MDHEN, CDR2 SYDVKM, per germline. The CDR3 coding sequence is TGTGCCAGCAGTCTCCCCAGGGAGACCCAGTACTTC. Protein product: CASSLPRETQYF. Using reference TRBV28 and TRBJ2-5 for the parts outside the CDR3, the full variable domain is DVKVTQSSRYLVKRTGEKVFLECVQDMDHENMFWYRQDPGLGLRLIYFSYDVKMKEKGDIPEGYSVSREKKERFSLILESASTNQTSMYLCASSLPRETQYFGPGTRLLVL.